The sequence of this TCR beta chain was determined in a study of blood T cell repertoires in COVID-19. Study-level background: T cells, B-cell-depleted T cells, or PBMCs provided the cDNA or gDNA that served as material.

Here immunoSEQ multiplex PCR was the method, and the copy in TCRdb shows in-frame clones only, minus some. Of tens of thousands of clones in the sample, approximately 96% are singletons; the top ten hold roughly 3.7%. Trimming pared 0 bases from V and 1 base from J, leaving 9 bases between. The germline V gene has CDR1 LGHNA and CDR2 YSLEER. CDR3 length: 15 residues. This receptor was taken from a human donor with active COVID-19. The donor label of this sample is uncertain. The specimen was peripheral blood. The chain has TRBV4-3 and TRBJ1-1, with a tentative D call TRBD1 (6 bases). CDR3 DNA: TGCGCCAGCAGCCAAGATTTGGGGGCGAACACTGAAGCTTTCTTT. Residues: CASSQDLGANTEAFF.